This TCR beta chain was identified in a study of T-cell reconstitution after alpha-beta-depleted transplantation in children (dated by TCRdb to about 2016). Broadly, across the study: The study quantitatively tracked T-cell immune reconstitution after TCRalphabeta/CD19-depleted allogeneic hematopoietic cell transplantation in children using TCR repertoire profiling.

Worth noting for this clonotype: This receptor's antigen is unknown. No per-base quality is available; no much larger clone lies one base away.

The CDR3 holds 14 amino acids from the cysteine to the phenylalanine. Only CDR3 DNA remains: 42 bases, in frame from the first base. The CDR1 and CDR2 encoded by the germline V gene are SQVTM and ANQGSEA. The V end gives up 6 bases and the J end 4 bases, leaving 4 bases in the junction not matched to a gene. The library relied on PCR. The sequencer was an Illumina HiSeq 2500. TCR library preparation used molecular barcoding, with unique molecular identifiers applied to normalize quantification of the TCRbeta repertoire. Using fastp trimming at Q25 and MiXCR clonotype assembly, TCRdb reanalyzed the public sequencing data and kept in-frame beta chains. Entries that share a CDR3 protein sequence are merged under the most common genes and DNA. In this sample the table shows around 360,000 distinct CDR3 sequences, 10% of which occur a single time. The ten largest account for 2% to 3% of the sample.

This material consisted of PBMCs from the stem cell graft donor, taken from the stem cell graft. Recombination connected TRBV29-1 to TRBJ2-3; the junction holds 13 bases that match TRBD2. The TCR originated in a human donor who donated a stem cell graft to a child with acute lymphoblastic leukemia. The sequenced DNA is TGCAGCGTACGACTAGCGGGAGGTCCAGATACGCAGTATTTT. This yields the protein CSVRLAGGPDTQYF.